The 18 T cell receptor beta chains reported below all come from one sample, sequenced in a study of blood T cell repertoires in COVID-19. The assay was immunoSEQ multiplex PCR, and TCRdb's table has in-frame clones only and misses some. The repertoire has roughly 250,000 clones, around 79% of them found once; the top ten carry about 3.1%. Sequenced sample: peripheral blood. These TCRs come from a woman of 80 years or more with acute or convalescent COVID-19.

This clone came up once. This sequence joins TRBV11-3 and TRBJ1-2; tentatively, D is TRBD1 (6 bases). The V end lost 0 bases, the J end lost 3 bases, and 20 bases lay between the germline ends. Looked up from germline, CDR1 is SGHNT and CDR2 is YENEEA. The CDR3 length is 18 residues. The CDR3 here is CASSLDRARDTRDYGYTF. The CDR3 coding sequence is TGTGCCAGCAGCTTAGATCGGGCCCGGGACACAAGAGACTATGGCTACACCTTC.

The chain carries TRBV7-2 and TRBJ1-2; 10 nucleotides match TRBD1. Germline loops: CDR1 SGHTA, CDR2 FQGNSA. The CDR3 has 15 residues. Trimming at V came to 1 base and at J to 5 bases, leaving 4 bases not matched to a gene. The CDR3 nucleotides read TGTGCCAGCAGCTTAGGTCCGGGACAGGGGTATGGCTACACCTTC. It is translated as CASSLGPGQGYGYTF. Complete variable domain (other parts from reference TRBV7-2 and TRBJ1-2): GAGVSQSPSNKVTEKGKDVELRCDPISGHTALYWYRQSLGQGLEFLIYFQGNSAPDKSGLPSDRFSAERTGGSVSTLTIQRTQQEDSAVYLCASSLGPGQGYGYTFGSGTRLTVV.

V usage is TRBV19 and J usage is TRBJ1-4; TRBD1 agrees at 8 bases. CDR1 and CDR2 (germline): LNHDA, SQIVND (reference sequence). V dropped 3 bases and J dropped 7; count of bases not matched to a gene: 7. The CDR3 sequence is 15 residues long. The CDR3 protein is CASSIRGTGGEKLFF. CDR3 nucleotides: TGTGCCAGTAGTATTAGAGGGACAGGAGGTGAAAAACTGTTTTTT.

The V call is TRBV6-4, the J call TRBJ2-1, with D possibly matching TRBD1 (6 bases). With 7 bases removed from V and 7 bases from J, the gap between germline ends came to 17 bases. The germline V gene encodes CDR1 MRHNA and CDR2 SNTAGT. The CDR3 contains 14 residues. CDR3: CASTVYVGGNEQFF. Here the CDR3 DNA reads TGTGCCAGCACCGTTTATGTAGGGGGAAATGAGCAGTTCTTC.

This clone showed up just once. V is TRBV6-6 and J is TRBJ1-2; 7 bases agree with TRBD1. The junction had 4 bases not matched to a gene; V was cut back by 2 bases and J by 1 base. The germline V gene encodes CDR1 MNHNY and CDR2 SVGAGI (reference sequence). The CDR3 totals 15 residues. Here the CDR3 reads CASSYDGDSNYGYTF. The CDR3, as DNA: TGTGCCAGCAGTTACGATGGGGACAGTAACTATGGCTACACCTTC.

This chain connects TRBV11-2 to TRBJ2-2; the D gene is possibly TRBD2 (6 bases). Deletions cut 4 bases from V and 7 bases from J, with 13 bases between. The CDR3 extends over 14 amino acids. CDR1 SGHAT and CDR2 FQNNGV come from the germline V gene. The CDR3 is CASSSLGGRGELFF. The CDR3 region has the DNA TGTGCCAGCAGCTCGCTCGGGGGACGCGGGGAGCTGTTTTTT.

Only one count was recorded for this clone. The identical CDR3 is also encoded by other nucleotide sequences in the sample. The chain joins TRBV5-1 to TRBJ1-1; TRBD1 aligns across 8 bases. The germline gives CDR1 SGHRS, CDR2 YFSETQ. The CDR3 sequence is 14 residues long. V gave up 7 bases and J gave up 1 base; unmatched junction bases: 6. Written as DNA, the CDR3 is TGCGCCAGCCGCTCCGGGACAGGGAACACTGAAGCTTTCTTT. Protein product: CASRSGTGNTEAFF.

This clone has a single count. This chain links TRBV19 with TRBJ2-2, with TRBD1 matching over 7 bases. Per germline, CDR1 LNHDA and CDR2 SQIVND (reference sequence). The CDR3 spans 16 residues. J gave up 6 bases and V 5 bases, and 12 bases lay outside the gene matches. Here the CDR3 DNA reads TGTGCCAGTAGTTTAGGGGGACAGATAGGTCCCGGGGAGCTGTTTTTT. It is translated as CASSLGGQIGPGELFF.

The chain recombines TRBV5-3 with TRBJ2-2; 15 nucleotides align to TRBD2. Being an ORF, TRBV5-3 has a function that is uncertain. The CDR3 covers 17 residues. With 4 bases clipped from V and 4 bases from J, the junction kept 5 bases outside the gene matches. The CDR3: CARSTGLAGGCTGELFF. The CDR3 DNA follows: TGTGCCAGAAGCACCGGACTAGCGGGAGGGTGCACCGGGGAGCTGTTTTTT.

This rearrangement joins TRBV19 to TRBJ2-2; 9 bases are a match to TRBD1. The CDR3 runs to 15 residues. Trimming took 4 bases from V and 5 from J; bases not matched to a gene: 5. CDR1 and CDR2 from the germline V gene are LNHDA and SQIVND (reference sequence). CDR3 sequence: CASSKDRGLTGELFF. The CDR3 coding sequence is TGTGCCAGTAGTAAGGACAGGGGTCTAACCGGGGAGCTGTTTTTT.

In its sample, this clone was seen once. This chain joins TRBV9 and TRBJ2-3; D is perhaps TRBD1 (6 bases). Germline V CDR1 and CDR2: SGDLS, YYNGEE. V was clipped by 4 bases and J by 0 bases, with 9 bases between them. CDR3 length equals 14 residues. CDR3 region: CASSWGQSTDTQYF. CDR3 DNA: TGTGCCAGCAGCTGGGGGCAAAGCACAGATACGCAGTATTTT.

In its sample, this clone was seen a few times. The chain recombines TRBV6-1 with TRBJ2-1, with no clear D. CDR1 and CDR2 (germline): MNHNS, SASEGT. This CDR3 region has 13 residues. The V gene lost 2 bases and the J gene lost 3 bases, with 5 bases spanning the gap. CDR3 sequence reads: CASSESYYNEQFF. The CDR3 region has the DNA TGTGCCAGCAGTGAATCCTACTACAATGAGCAGTTCTTC.

This chain joins TRBV14 and TRBJ2-1, with D possibly being TRBD2 (5 bases). CDR3 size: 12 residues. The germline V gene encodes CDR1 SGHDN and CDR2 FVKESK. V lost 8 bases and J 0 bases, leaving 5 bases between the germline ends. This chain's CDR3 is CASGGSYNEQFF. In DNA form, the CDR3 reads TGTGCCAGCGGAGGCTCCTACAATGAGCAGTTCTTC.

The chain joins TRBV19 to TRBJ2-2; D may be TRBD2 (5 bases). V gave up 6 bases and J gave up 3 bases, with 8 bases separating them. CDR1 is LNHDA, CDR2 SQIVND, per germline (reference sequence). This CDR3 comprises 13 residues. CDR3 nucleotides: TGTGCCAGTAGCCGCGGGCACACCGGGGAGCTGTTTTTT. This encodes CASSRGHTGELFF.

The chain is built from TRBV15 and TRBJ2-4; 7 bases are a match to TRBD1. This CDR3 comprises 16 residues. In germline, CDR1 is LNHNV, CDR2 YYDKDF (reference sequence). Losses at the gene ends were 2 bases for V and 1 base for J; bases not matched to a gene: 5. The CDR3 reads CATSRTGVSAKNIQYF. The CDR3 nucleotides read TGTGCCACCAGCAGAACAGGGGTTTCGGCCAAAAACATTCAGTACTTC.

This clone came up once. This CDR3 is also generated by other DNA sequences in the sample. The J gene is TRBJ2-7, the V gene TRBV5-1, with TRBD1 matching over 8 bases. The CDR3 contains 15 residues. From germline, CDR1 is SGHRS and CDR2 YFSETQ. The ends lost 4 bases at V and 0 bases at J; junction bases unmatched: 6. CDR3 region: CASSPRTGSSYEQYF. The CDR3 DNA reads as TGCGCCAGCAGCCCTAGGACAGGGAGCTCCTACGAGCAGTACTTC.

The rearrangement links TRBV7-2 to TRBJ1-2; maybe TRBD1 (6 bases). V shed 1 base and J shed 0 bases, with 9 bases lying between them. The CDR3 is 15 residues long. Germline assignment: CDR1 SGHTA and CDR2 FQGNSA. The CDR3, as DNA: TGTGCCAGCAGCTTAGGGACAGTCCCTAACTATGGCTACACCTTC. This codes for CASSLGTVPNYGYTF. The variable domain in full, completed from reference TRBV7-2 and TRBJ1-2, reads GAGVSQSPSNKVTEKGKDVELRCDPISGHTALYWYRQSLGQGLEFLIYFQGNSAPDKSGLPSDRFSAERTGGSVSTLTIQRTQQEDSAVYLCASSLGTVPNYGYTFGSGTRLTVV.

The chain is built from TRBV2 and TRBJ2-5; tentatively, D is TRBD1 (5 bases). The CDR3 contains 13 residues. V shed 1 base and J shed 5 bases, with 8 bases lying between them. Germline loops: CDR1 SNHLY, CDR2 FYNNEI. CDR3: CASSEGGPETQYF. The DNA for the CDR3 is TGTGCCAGCAGTGAAGGGGGCCCGGAGACCCAGTACTTC.